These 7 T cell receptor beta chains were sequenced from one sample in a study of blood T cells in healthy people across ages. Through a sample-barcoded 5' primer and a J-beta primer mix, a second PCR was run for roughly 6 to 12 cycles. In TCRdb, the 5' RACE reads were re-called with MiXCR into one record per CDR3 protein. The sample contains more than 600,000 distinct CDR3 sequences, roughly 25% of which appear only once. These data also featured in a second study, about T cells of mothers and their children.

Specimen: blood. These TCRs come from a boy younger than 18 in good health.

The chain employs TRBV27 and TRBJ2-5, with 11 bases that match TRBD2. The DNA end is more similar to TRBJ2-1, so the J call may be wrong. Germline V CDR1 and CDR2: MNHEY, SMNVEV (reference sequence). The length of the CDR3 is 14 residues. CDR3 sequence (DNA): TGTGCCAGCACTAGACTAGCGGGACTCAATGAGCAGTTCTTC. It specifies CASTRLAGLNEQFF.

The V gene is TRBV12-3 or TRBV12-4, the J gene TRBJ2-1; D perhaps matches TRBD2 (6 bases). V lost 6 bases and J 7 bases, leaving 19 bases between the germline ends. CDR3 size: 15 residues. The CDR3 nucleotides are TGTGCCAGCAGACCCGGGGGAGACTCCTTAAATGAGCAGTTCTTC. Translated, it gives CASRPGGDSLNEQFF.

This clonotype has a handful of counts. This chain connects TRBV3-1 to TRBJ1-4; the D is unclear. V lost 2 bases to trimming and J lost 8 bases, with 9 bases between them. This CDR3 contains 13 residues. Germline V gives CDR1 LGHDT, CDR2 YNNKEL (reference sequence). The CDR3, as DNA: TGTGCCAGCAGCCAATTTAACGGCGAAAAACTGTTTTTT. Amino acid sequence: CASSQFNGEKLFF.

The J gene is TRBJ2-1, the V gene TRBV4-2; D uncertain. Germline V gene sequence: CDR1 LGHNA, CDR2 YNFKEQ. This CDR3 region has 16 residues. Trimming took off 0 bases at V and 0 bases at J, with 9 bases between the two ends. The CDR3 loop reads CASSQDYVGSYNEQFF. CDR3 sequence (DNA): TGTGCCAGCAGCCAAGATTACGTGGGCTCCTACAATGAGCAGTTCTTC.

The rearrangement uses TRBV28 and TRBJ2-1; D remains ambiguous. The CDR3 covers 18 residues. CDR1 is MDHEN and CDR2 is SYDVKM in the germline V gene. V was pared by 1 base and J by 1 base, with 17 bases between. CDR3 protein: CASSLFGMGADSYNEQFF. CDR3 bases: TGTGCCAGCAGTTTATTCGGTATGGGTGCAGATTCCTACAATGAGCAGTTCTTC.

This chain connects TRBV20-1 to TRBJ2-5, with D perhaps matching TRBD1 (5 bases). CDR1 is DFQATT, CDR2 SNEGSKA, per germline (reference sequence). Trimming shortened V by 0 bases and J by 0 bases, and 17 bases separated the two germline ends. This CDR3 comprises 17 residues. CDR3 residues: CSARDLAGWGYQETQYF. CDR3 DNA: TGCAGTGCTAGAGATTTGGCAGGGTGGGGTTACCAAGAGACCCAGTACTTC.

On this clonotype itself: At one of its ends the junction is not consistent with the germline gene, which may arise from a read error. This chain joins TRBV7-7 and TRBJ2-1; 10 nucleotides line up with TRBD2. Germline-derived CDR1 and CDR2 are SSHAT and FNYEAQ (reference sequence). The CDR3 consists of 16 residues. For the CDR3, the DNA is TGTGCTAGCAGTTCCACAGCGGGGGGGAGCTACCAAGAGCAGTTCTTC. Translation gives CASSSTAGGSYQEQFF.